The 17 T cell receptor beta chains listed next were all sequenced from one sample in a study of blood T cell repertoires in COVID-19. The table came from immunoSEQ multiplex PCR; TCRdb's copy has only in-frame clones and leaves some out. The profile covers just under 350,000 clones, with around four fifths appearing a single time and almost 3% taken by the ten largest. Sequences were obtained from peripheral blood. These TCRs come from a man under 40 with active or convalescent COVID-19.

V is TRBV7-3 and J is TRBJ2-1; 10 bases agree with TRBD2. Per germline, CDR1 SGHTA and CDR2 FQGTGA. J lost 9 bases, V lost 5 bases, and 13 bases had no gene match. The CDR3 is made up of 16 amino acids. This CDR3 is CASSNTGTSVPTEQFF. CDR3 DNA: TGTGCCAGCAGCAACACCGGGACTAGCGTCCCTACTGAGCAGTTCTTC.

CDR3 DNA: TGTGCCTGGAGACCAGGGGGCCCGGGCACTGAAGCTTTCTTT. This translates into CAWRPGGPGTEAFF. The chain joins TRBV30 to TRBJ1-1, with 8 bases lining up with TRBD1. Trimming at V came to 3 bases and at J to 4 bases, leaving 7 bases not matched to a gene. The CDR3 sequence is 14 residues long. Germline CDR1 GTSNPN, CDR2 SVGIG (reference sequence). The full variable domain, with the rest looked up from reference TRBV30 and TRBJ1-1, is SQTIHQWPATLVQPVGSPLSLECTVEGTSNPNLYWYRQAAGRGLQLLFYSVGIGQISSEVPQNLSASRPQDRQFILSSKKLLLSDSGFYLCAWRPGGPGTEAFFGQGTRLTVV.

The gene calls are TRBV19 and TRBJ2-7; TRBD1 matches 9 bases. Germline loops: CDR1 LNHDA, CDR2 SQIVND (reference sequence). V gave up 5 bases and J gave up 10 bases; unmatched junction bases: 9. The CDR3 runs to 13 residues. As DNA, the CDR3 is TGTGCCAGTAGTCCGGGACAGGGATGGGTTCAGTACTTC. As protein: CASSPGQGWVQYF.

The chain couples TRBV6-5 to TRBJ1-3, with 7 bases fitting TRBD1. Germline V gene data show CDR1 as MNHEY and CDR2 as SVGAGI. There are 15 residues in the CDR3. V lost 6 bases to trimming and J lost 1 base; unmatched junction nucleotides: 6. The CDR3 nucleotides read TGTGCCAGCAGGTCTACAGGGGATTCTGGAAACACCATATATTTT. This encodes CASRSTGDSGNTIYF.

The V and J genes are TRBV29-1 and TRBJ2-1; TRBD1 matches at 8 bases. The CDR3 has 12 residues. The J segment lost 7 bases and the V segment lost 7 bases, leaving 6 bases of the junction unmatched. CDR1 and CDR2 (germline): SQVTM, ANQGSEA. The CDR3: CSAQGAGNEQFF. The CDR3 coding sequence is TGCAGCGCTCAGGGGGCTGGGAATGAGCAGTTCTTC.

The chain has TRBV5-6 and TRBJ1-5, with 9 nucleotides matching TRBD1. The germline CDR1 and CDR2 sequences are SGHDT and YYEEEE. J lost 7 bases, V lost 3 bases, and 11 bases had no gene match. The CDR3 is made up of 16 amino acids. The CDR3: CASSSLGQGKRQPQHF. DNA of the CDR3: TGTGCCAGCAGCTCGCTCGGACAGGGGAAGCGGCAGCCCCAGCATTTT.

The chain is built from TRBV5-1 and TRBJ2-1; 7 positions agree with TRBD2. V shed 5 bases and J 3 bases; nucleotides not matched to a gene: 11. Germline loops: CDR1 SGHRS, CDR2 YFSETQ. This CDR3 comprises 16 residues. Here the CDR3 DNA reads TGCGCCAGCAGGAAAACTAGCGAGGGGATCTACAATGAGCAGTTCTTC. It encodes CASRKTSEGIYNEQFF. Looking up the rest from reference TRBV5-1 and TRBJ2-1 gives the full variable domain: KAGVTQTPRYLIKTRGQQVTLSCSPISGHRSVSWYQQTPGQGLQFLFEYFSETQRNKGNFPGRFSGRQFSNSRSEMNVSTLELGDSALYLCASRKTSEGIYNEQFFGPGTRLTVL.

This sequence joins TRBV6-5 and TRBJ2-7; weak D call: TRBD2 (5 bases). From germline, CDR1 is MNHEY and CDR2 SVGAGI. Deletions cut 9 bases from V and 0 bases from J, with 15 bases between. The CDR3 totals 14 residues. The CDR3 loop is CASRRGSSSYEQYF. CDR3 sequence (DNA): TGTGCCAGTAGACGAGGGTCGAGCTCCTACGAGCAGTACTTC.

V and J are TRBV3-1 (or the pseudogene TRBV3-2) and TRBJ1-2, with D perhaps TRBD1 (5 bases). The CDR3 spans 13 residues. The ends were cut back, 0 bases at V and 7 bases at J, with 9 bases in the middle. The germline gives CDR1 LGHDT, CDR2 YNNKEL (reference sequence). CDR3 amino acids: CASSQEGRGGYTF. Here the CDR3 DNA reads TGTGCCAGCAGCCAAGAGGGGCGTGGTGGCTACACCTTC.

This clone was recorded once. This chain joins TRBV19 and TRBJ1-2; unclear D gene. V lost 3 bases, J lost 6 bases, and 20 bases lay in between. In germline, CDR1 is LNHDA, CDR2 SQIVND (reference sequence). CDR3 length: 16 residues. CDR3 nucleotides: TGTGCCAGTAGTATCGGGTCCGGGTCCAGTACGGATGGCTACACCTTC. Its protein is CASSIGSGSSTDGYTF.

The rearrangement joins TRBV7-2 to TRBJ1-2; a weak D match, TRBD1 (5 bases). Between the trimmed V and J ends, which lost 1 base and 3 bases, there was a span of 9 bases. The CDR3 totals 14 residues. The germline V gene has CDR1 SGHTA and CDR2 FQGNSA. The CDR3, as DNA: TGTGCCAGCAGCTTAGGGCAGGGCGACTATGGCTACACCTTC. Its translation is CASSLGQGDYGYTF.

The chain links TRBV6-5 to TRBJ2-3; D not resolved. V was trimmed by 4 bases and J by 10 bases, leaving 9 bases between them. CDR1 and CDR2 (germline): MNHEY, SVGAGI. The CDR3 consists of 11 residues. The CDR3 DNA follows: TGTGCCAGCAGTTTAGGCAGGTCGCAGTATTTT. Translating gives CASSLGRSQYF.

V and J are TRBV30 and TRBJ2-3, with TRBD2 matching over 8 bases. The trim removed 0 bases at V and 6 bases at J, leaving 8 bases unmatched. Germline CDR1 is GTSNPN and CDR2 is SVGIG (reference sequence). The CDR3 spans 15 residues. The CDR3 coding sequence is TGTGCCTGGAGTGTATCTCCTCGGGAGGGGGATACGCAGTATTTT. The encoded protein is CAWSVSPREGDTQYF.

This rearrangement joins TRBV28 to TRBJ1-2; 7 bases map to TRBD1. The CDR3 consists of 14 residues. The germline V gene has CDR1 MDHEN and CDR2 SYDVKM. Trimming at V came to 6 bases and at J to 9 bases, leaving 13 bases not matched to a gene. The CDR3 DNA is TGTGCCAGCAGACCGGGACAGCATGCTGGGCGCTACACCTTC. Protein sequence: CASRPGQHAGRYTF.

This chain uses TRBV13 with TRBJ2-1, with TRBD2 identical over 11 bases. The CDR3 consists of 16 residues. Germline CDR1 reads PRHDT; CDR2 reads FYEKMQ (reference sequence). J gave up 5 bases and V 3 bases, and 6 bases lay outside the gene matches. The CDR3, as DNA: TGTGCCAGCAGCTTTTCGACTAGCGGGATACACAATGAGCAGTTCTTC. Translating gives CASSFSTSGIHNEQFF.

This rearrangement joins TRBV3-1 (or the pseudogene TRBV3-2) to TRBJ1-4; 10 nucleotides match TRBD1. This CDR3 is built from 19 residues. Germline values: CDR1 LGHDT, CDR2 YNNKEL (reference sequence). V was clipped by 0 bases and J by 6 bases; unmatched bases: 13. The CDR3 DNA reads TGTGCCAGCAGCCAAGATACGCCTCGGACAGGGGGTTTATATGAAAAACTGTTTTTT. This sequence encodes CASSQDTPRTGGLYEKLFF.

The genes are TRBV2 and TRBJ2-3; unclear D gene. Trimming pared 4 bases from V and 6 bases from J, leaving 11 bases between. Looked up from germline, CDR1 is SNHLY and CDR2 is FYNNEI. The CDR3 is 13 residues long. This CDR3 is CASSVNQADTQYF. The CDR3 nucleotides are TGTGCCAGCAGTGTCAACCAAGCGGATACGCAGTATTTT.